This is a list of T cell receptor beta chains from one sample in a study of blood T cell repertoires in COVID-19. The repertoire was sequenced with immunoSEQ multiplex PCR; TCRdb's copy has only in-frame clones and lacks some. The sample holds about 330,000 clones, 86% seen once. Sample: PBMCs or T cells enriched from blood (not recorded which). All receptors derive from a woman younger than 30 who had recovered from COVID-19. Each CDR3 is given with its conserved first and last residue. D genes are given only for firm matches. Clone size is shown for a subset of rows, as once, few, many or a class of expanded clone.

D	V	size	J	length	CDR3	DNA
-	TRBV10-1	-	TRBJ1-1	13	CASSDGVGTEAFF	TGCGCCAGCAGTGACGGGGTCGGCACTGAAGCTTTCTTT
-	TRBV4-1	many	TRBJ1-1	15	CASTRRGLKITEAFF	TGCGCCAGCACCCGAAGGGGACTTAAAATCACTGAAGCTTTCTTT
-	TRBV18	-	TRBJ2-2	19	CASSPFVGSRDTHTGELFF	TGTGCCAGCTCACCCTTCGTTGGGTCCCGAGACACCCACACCGGGGAGCTGTTTTTT
TRBD2	TRBV10-3	-	TRBJ2-7	12	CAISRGAYEQYF	TGTGCCATCAGTCGGGGGGCCTACGAGCAGTACTTC
TRBD2	TRBV7-8	-	TRBJ2-1	16	CASSPTTSGSHNEQFF	TGTGCCAGCAGCCCTACTACTAGCGGGAGCCACAATGAGCAGTTCTTC
TRBD2	TRBV6-5	-	TRBJ2-3	16	CASSYSRTRSTDTQYF	TGTGCCAGCAGTTACTCGAGGACTAGAAGCACAGATACGCAGTATTTT
TRBD1	TRBV9	-	TRBJ2-7	17	CASSVDPGTGSTYEQYF	TGTGCCAGCAGCGTCGACCCTGGGACAGGATCAACGTACGAGCAGTACTTC
-	TRBV30	-	TRBJ2-1	11	CAWDQGNEQFF	TGTGCCTGGGATCAGGGCAATGAGCAGTTCTTC
-	TRBV6-1	-	TRBJ1-1	14	CASSEGPQNTEAFF	TGTGCCAGCAGTGAGGGCCCGCAGAACACTGAAGCTTTCTTT
-	TRBV4-2	-	TRBJ2-7	15	CASSQEGQGPYEQYF	TGTGCCAGCAGCCAAGAAGGCCAGGGGCCTTACGAGCAGTACTTC
TRBD2	TRBV24-1	-	TRBJ2-5	15	CATSDSGRREETQYF	TGTGCCACCAGTGACTCCGGGAGGCGTGAAGAGACCCAGTACTTC
TRBD2	TRBV2	-	TRBJ2-1	15	CASRGLAGVKNEQFF	TGTGCCAGCAGGGGACTAGCGGGAGTGAAGAATGAGCAGTTCTTC
-	TRBV5-4	once	TRBJ1-1	14	CASSLSTANTEAFF	TGTGCCAGCAGCTTGAGCACAGCGAACACTGAAGCTTTCTTT
TRBD1	TRBV2	-	TRBJ1-6	15	CASSEQGGLNSPLHF	TGTGCCAGCAGTGAGCAAGGGGGCTTAAATTCACCCCTCCACTTT